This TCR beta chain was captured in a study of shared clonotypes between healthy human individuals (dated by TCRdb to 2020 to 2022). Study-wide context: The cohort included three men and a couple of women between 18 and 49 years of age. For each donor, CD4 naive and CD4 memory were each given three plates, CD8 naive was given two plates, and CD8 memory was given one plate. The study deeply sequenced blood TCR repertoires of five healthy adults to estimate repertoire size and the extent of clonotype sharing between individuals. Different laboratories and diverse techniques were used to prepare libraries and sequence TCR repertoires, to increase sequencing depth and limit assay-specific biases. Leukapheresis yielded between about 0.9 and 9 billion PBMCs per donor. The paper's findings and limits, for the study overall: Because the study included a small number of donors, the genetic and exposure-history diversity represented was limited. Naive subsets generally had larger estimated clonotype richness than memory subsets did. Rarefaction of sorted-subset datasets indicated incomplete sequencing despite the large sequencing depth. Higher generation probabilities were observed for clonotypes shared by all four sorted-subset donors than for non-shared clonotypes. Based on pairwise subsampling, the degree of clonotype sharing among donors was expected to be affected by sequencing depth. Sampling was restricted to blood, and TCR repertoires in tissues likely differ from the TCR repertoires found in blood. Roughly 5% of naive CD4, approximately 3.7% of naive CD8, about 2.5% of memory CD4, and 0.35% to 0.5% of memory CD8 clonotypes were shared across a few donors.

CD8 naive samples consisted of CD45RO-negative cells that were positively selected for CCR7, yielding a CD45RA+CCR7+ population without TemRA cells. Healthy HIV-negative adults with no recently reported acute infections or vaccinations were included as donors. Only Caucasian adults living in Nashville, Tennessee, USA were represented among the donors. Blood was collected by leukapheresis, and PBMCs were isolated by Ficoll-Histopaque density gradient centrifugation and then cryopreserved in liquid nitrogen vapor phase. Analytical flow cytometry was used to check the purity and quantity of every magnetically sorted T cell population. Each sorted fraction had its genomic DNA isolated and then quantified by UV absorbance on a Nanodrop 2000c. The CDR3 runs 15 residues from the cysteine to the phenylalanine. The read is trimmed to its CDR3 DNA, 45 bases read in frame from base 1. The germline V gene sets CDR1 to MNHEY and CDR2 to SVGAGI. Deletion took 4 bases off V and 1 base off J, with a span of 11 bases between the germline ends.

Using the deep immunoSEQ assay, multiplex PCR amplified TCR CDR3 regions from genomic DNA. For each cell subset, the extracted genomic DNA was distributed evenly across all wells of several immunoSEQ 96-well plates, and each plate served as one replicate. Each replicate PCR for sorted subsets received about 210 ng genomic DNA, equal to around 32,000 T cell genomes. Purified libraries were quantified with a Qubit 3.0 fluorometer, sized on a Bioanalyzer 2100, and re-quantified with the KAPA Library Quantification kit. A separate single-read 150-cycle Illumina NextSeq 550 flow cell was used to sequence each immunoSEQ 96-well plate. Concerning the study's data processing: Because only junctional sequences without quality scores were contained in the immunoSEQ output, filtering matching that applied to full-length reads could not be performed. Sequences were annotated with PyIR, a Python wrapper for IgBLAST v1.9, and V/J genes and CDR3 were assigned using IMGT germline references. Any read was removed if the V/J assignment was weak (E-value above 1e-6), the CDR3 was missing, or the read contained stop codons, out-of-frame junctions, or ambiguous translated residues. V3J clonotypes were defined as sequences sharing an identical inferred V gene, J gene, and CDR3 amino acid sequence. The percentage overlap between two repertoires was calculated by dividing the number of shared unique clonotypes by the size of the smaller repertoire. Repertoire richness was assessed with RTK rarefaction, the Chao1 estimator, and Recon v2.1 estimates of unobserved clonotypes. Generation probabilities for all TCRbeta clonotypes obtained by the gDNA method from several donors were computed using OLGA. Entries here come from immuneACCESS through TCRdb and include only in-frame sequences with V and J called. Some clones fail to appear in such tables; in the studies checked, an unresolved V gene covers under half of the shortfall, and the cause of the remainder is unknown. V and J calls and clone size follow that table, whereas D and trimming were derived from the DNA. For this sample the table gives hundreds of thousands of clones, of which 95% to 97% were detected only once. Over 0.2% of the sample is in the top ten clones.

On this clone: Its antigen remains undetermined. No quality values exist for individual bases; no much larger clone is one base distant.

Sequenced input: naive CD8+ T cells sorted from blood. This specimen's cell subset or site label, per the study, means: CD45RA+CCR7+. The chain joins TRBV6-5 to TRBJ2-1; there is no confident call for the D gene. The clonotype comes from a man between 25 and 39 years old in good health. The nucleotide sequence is TGTGCCAGCAGTTCCAGCTCCCCTTCCTACAATGAGCAGTTCTTC. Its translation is CASSSSSPSYNEQFF.